The rows below give T cell receptor beta chains drawn from one sample of a study of vaccination and CD4 T cells after COVID-19. TCRdb ran MiXCR on the PCR reads and lists one entry per CDR3 protein. The table lists roughly 31,000 distinct CDR3 sequences, more than 40% of them singletons. The source was CD4+ T cells from blood, collected about 7 months after SARS-CoV-2 vaccination. These TCRs come from a human donor who had recovered from COVID-19. Each CDR3 is given with its conserved first and last residue. The order of the fields is J gene, V gene, D gene, clone size, CDR3 protein, CDR3 DNA. The D gene is left open where the match is weak. Rows may omit the clone size; those that give it use once, few, many or a size class.

TRBJ2-2 | TRBV28 | - | few | CASSLWGGFGTGELFF | TGTGCCAGCAGTTTATGGGGGGGCTTCGGGACCGGGGAGCTGTTTTTT
TRBJ2-5 | TRBV6-1 | TRBD1 | few | CASSEAAGGGETQYF | TGTGCCAGCAGTGAAGCAGCAGGGGGCGGGGAGACCCAGTACTTC
TRBJ1-2 | TRBV5-4 | - | few | CASSSQLRGYTF | TGTGCCAGCAGCTCCCAACTTCGGGGCTACACCTTC
TRBJ2-1 | TRBV20-1 | - | - | CSASTPPGATDDEQFF | TGCAGTGCTAGTACCCCACCAGGGGCCACCGACGATGAGCAGTTCTTC
TRBJ2-5 | TRBV7-9 | TRBD2 | - | CASSERLAGVVSAETQYF | TGTGCCAGCAGCGAAAGACTAGCGGGAGTGGTTTCAGCAGAGACCCAGTACTTC
TRBJ1-2 | TRBV6-5 | TRBD1 | - | CASSFQGTGYQYTF | TGTGCCAGCAGTTTTCAGGGGACAGGCTACCAGTACACCTTC
TRBJ1-6 | TRBV6-1 | TRBD1 | few | CASSEGTGGSPLHF | TGTGCCAGCAGTGAAGGGACAGGGGGCTCACCCCTCCACTTT
TRBJ2-1 | TRBV7-2 | - | - | CASSLLGGAYNEQFF | TGTGCCAGCAGCTTATTGGGAGGAGCCTACAATGAGCAGTTCTTC
TRBJ2-5 | TRBV20-1 | - | few | CSAPRQGGETQYF | TGCAGTGCCCCTCGGCAGGGTGGAGAGACCCAGTACTTC
TRBJ2-4 | TRBV7-3 | - | - | CASSLTGGSDIQYF | TGTGCCAGCAGCTTAACAGGGGGATCGGACATTCAGTACTTC
TRBJ2-7 | TRBV4-1 | - | - | CASSQVETTEQYF | TGCGCCAGCAGCCAAGTGGAGACAACCGAGCAGTACTTC
TRBJ2-7 | TRBV7-2 | TRBD2 | few | CASSPPSGTQYF | TGTGCCAGCAGCCCCCCTAGCGGCACGCAGTACTTC
TRBJ1-1 | TRBV7-2 | TRBD1 | - | CASSLGAGQGPWRAFF | TGTGCCAGCAGCTTAGGGGCCGGACAGGGGCCGTGGCGAGCTTTCTTT
TRBJ2-1 | TRBV20-1 | - | - | CSAASPDSDNEQFF | TGCAGTGCTGCGTCACCGGACAGCGACAATGAGCAGTTCTTC
TRBJ1-6 | TRBV20-1 | - | - | CSARARRNSPLHF | TGCAGTGCTAGGGCTCGGCGTAATTCACCCCTCCACTTT
TRBJ2-7 | TRBV24-1 | - | - | CATSDLQGTEQYF | TGTGCCACCAGTGATTTGCAGGGGACCGAGCAGTACTTC
TRBJ2-2 | TRBV20-1 | - | few | CSARDQGPTRNTGELFF | TGCAGTGCTAGAGATCAGGGGCCGACTAGAAACACCGGGGAGCTGTTTTTT
TRBJ2-7 | TRBV7-9 | - | few | CASSLGRQVAYEQYF | TGTGCCAGCAGCTTAGGAAGACAGGTGGCCTACGAGCAGTACTTC
TRBJ2-7 | TRBV6-2/TRBV6-3 | - | - | CASSEIAEQYF | TGTGCCAGCAGTGAAATAGCCGAGCAGTACTTC
TRBJ1-1 | TRBV7-9 | TRBD1 | few | CASSAQGAHTEAFF | TGTGCCAGCAGCGCACAGGGGGCGCACACTGAAGCTTTCTTT
TRBJ2-1 | TRBV28 | - | - | CASGLTGISNEQFF | TGTGCCAGCGGACTGACGGGGATATCAAATGAGCAGTTCTTC
TRBJ1-5 | TRBV12-2 | - | few | CASRLGFWLRPQHF | TGTGCAAGTCGCTTAGGTTTTTGGCTTCGGCCCCAGCATTTT
TRBJ2-5 | TRBV2 | TRBD2 | - | CASRDSGGWTQYF | TGTGCCAGCAGGGATAGCGGGGGGTGGACCCAGTACTTC
TRBJ2-3 | TRBV7-9 | TRBD2 | - | CASSWASGSGDTQYF | TGTGCCAGCAGCTGGGCTAGCGGGAGTGGAGATACGCAGTATTTT
TRBJ2-1 | TRBV20-1 | TRBD1 | few | CSETGTGLNEQFF | TGCAGTGAGACCGGGACAGGCCTCAATGAGCAGTTCTTC
TRBJ2-5 | TRBV20-1 | - | few | CSATGFQETQYF | TGCAGTGCTACGGGGTTCCAAGAGACCCAGTACTTC
TRBJ2-5 | TRBV7-2 | TRBD2 | few | CASSLVALAGEETQYF | TGTGCCAGCAGCTTAGTGGCGCTAGCGGGAGAGGAGACCCAGTACTTC
TRBJ1-1 | TRBV7-2 | TRBD1 | - | CASRPGQMNTEAFF | TGTGCCAGCAGGCCGGGACAGATGAACACTGAAGCTTTCTTT
TRBJ2-5 | TRBV20-1 | TRBD2 | - | CSAPGTSGNQETQYF | TGCAGTGCACCCGGGACTAGCGGAAACCAAGAGACCCAGTACTTC
TRBJ2-1 | TRBV7-9 | TRBD2 | - | CASLQTSGSYNEQFF | TGTGCCAGCCTCCAGACTAGCGGGAGCTACAATGAGCAGTTCTTC
TRBJ2-5 | TRBV4-1 | TRBD2 | once | CASSPRGLATETQYF | TGCGCCAGCAGCCCCAGGGGACTAGCAACGGAGACCCAGTACTTC
TRBJ2-2 | TRBV6-5 | - | once | CASSYFQGNTGELFF | TGTGCCAGCAGTTACTTTCAGGGGAACACCGGGGAGCTGTTTTTT
TRBJ2-1 | TRBV6-5 | TRBD2 | - | CASSSARGDWNEQFF | TGTGCCAGCAGTTCTGCCCGGGGGGATTGGAATGAGCAGTTCTTC
TRBJ2-7 | TRBV4-1 | TRBD2 | few | CASSHQLAGAYEQYF | TGCGCCAGCAGCCATCAACTAGCGGGGGCCTACGAGCAGTACTTC
TRBJ1-5 | TRBV7-6 | - | - | CASSLRSGVSQPQHF | TGTGCCAGCAGTCTACGGTCGGGGGTATCGCAGCCCCAGCATTTT
TRBJ2-1 | TRBV7-2 | - | - | CASSPAGSDEQFF | TGTGCCAGCAGCCCTGCGGGGAGCGATGAGCAGTTCTTC
TRBJ2-7 | TRBV28 | TRBD1 | few | CASLRSGQVGEQYF | TGTGCCAGCCTTCGGTCGGGACAGGTTGGTGAGCAGTACTTC
TRBJ2-4 | TRBV27 | TRBD2 | - | CASSLTGGNIQYF | TGTGCCAGCAGTTTAACGGGAGGGAACATTCAGTACTTC
TRBJ2-5 | TRBV6-2/TRBV6-3 | - | - | CASSYAQGLEETQYF | TGTGCCAGCAGTTACGCTCAGGGGCTGGAAGAGACCCAGTACTTC
TRBJ2-5 | TRBV20-1 | - | - | CSAKGGGAFQETQYF | TGCAGTGCTAAGGGGGGGGGCGCTTTCCAAGAGACCCAGTACTTC
TRBJ1-5 | TRBV6-4 | TRBD1 | - | CANYSRGDRGSGNQPQHF | TGTGCCAATTACTCCCGTGGGGACAGGGGGTCTGGCAATCAGCCCCAGCATTTT
TRBJ2-1 | TRBV15 | - | few | CATSRDLLGNEQFF | TGTGCCACCAGCAGAGATCTTCTTGGCAATGAGCAGTTCTTC
TRBJ2-3 | TRBV7-2 | TRBD2 | - | CASSLVLAGTDTRYF | TGTGCCAGCAGCTTAGTACTAGCGGGCACAGATACGCGGTATTTT